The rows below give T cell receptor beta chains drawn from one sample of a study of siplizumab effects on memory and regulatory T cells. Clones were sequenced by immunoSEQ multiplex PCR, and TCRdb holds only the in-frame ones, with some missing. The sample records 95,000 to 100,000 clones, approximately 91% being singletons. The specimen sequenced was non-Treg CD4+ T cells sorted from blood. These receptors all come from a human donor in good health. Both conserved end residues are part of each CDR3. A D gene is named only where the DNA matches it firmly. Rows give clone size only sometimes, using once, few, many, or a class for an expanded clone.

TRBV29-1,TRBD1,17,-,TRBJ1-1,TGCAGCGTTGACGGGGGTCTCGGGACAGGGAGTTACACTGAAGCTTTCTTT,CSVDGGLGTGSYTEAFF
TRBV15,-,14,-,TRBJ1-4,TGTGCCACCAGCAGATCAGTAGCTAATGAAAAACTGTTTTTT,CATSRSVANEKLFF
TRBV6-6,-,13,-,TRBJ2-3,TGTGCCAGCAGTAAGGGACGTCGAGATACGCAGTATTTT,CASSKGRRDTQYF
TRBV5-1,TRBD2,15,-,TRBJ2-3,TGCGCCAGCAAACCCGGGACTACCCTCACAGATACGCAGTATTTT,CASKPGTTLTDTQYF
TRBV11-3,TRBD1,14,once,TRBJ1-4,TGTGCCAGCAGCTTAGCAGGACAGGGGGAAAAACTGTTTTTT,CASSLAGQGEKLFF
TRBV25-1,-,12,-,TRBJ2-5,TGTGCCAGCCGGGGGATAGGAGAGACCCAGTACTTC,CASRGIGETQYF
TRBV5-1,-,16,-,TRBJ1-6,TGCGCCAGCAGCGACGGAGGCAGCTCCTATAATTCACCCCTCCACTTT,CASSDGGSSYNSPLHF
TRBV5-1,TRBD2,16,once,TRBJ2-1,TGCGCCAGCAGCAAGGTTTCCGGGGGGTTTTACAATGAGCAGTTCTTC,CASSKVSGGFYNEQFF
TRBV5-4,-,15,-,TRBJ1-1,TGTGCCAGCAGCTTGGAGGCAGGGCGGAACACTGAAGCTTTCTTT,CASSLEAGRNTEAFF
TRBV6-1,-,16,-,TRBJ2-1,TGTGCCAGCAGTGAAATAGGGGGGGGTTCCTACAATGAGCAGTTCTTC,CASSEIGGGSYNEQFF
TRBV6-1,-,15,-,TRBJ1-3,TGTGCCAGCAGTGGGGCAGGAAACTCTGGAAACACCATATATTTT,CASSGAGNSGNTIYF
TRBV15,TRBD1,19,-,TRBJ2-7,TGTGCCACCAGCAGAGATTTACGCACGAGGGACAGTCCATCCTACGAGCAGTACTTC,CATSRDLRTRDSPSYEQYF
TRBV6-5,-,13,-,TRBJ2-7,TGTGCCAGCAGTTACTCAGGGTCCAGGGAGCAGTACTTC,CASSYSGSREQYF
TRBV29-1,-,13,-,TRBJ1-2,TGCAGCGTTGAAGCCTGGGGAAGAGATGGCTACACCTTC,CSVEAWGRDGYTF
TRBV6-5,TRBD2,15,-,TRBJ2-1,TGTGCCAGCAGTTACTCGAAAAGCGGGAGGGGGTTGCAGTTCTTC,CASSYSKSGRGLQFF
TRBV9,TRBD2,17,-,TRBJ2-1,TGTGCCAGCAGCGTAGTACGGACTAGCGGGAGCCACAATGAGCAGTTCTTC,CASSVVRTSGSHNEQFF
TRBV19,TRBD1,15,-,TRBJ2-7,TGTGCCAGTAGTATAGTTGAGGGGGCGTCCTACGAGCAGTACTTC,CASSIVEGASYEQYF
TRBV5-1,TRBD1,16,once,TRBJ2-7,TGCGCCAGCAGCTTGCAGCCGGGACAGGGGAACCACGAGCAGTACTTC,CASSLQPGQGNHEQYF
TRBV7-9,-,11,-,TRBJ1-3,TGTGCCAGCAGCTCCGGAAACACCATATATTTT,CASSSGNTIYF
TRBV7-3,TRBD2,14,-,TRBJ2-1,TGTGCCAGCAGCAAGACTAGCCCGTACAATGAGCAGTTCTTC,CASSKTSPYNEQFF
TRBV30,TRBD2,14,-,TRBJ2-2,TGTGCCTGGAGACCCACGGGGGGTGCCGGGGAGCTGTTTTTT,CAWRPTGGAGELFF
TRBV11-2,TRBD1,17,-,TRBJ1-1,TGTGCCAGCAGCCCGGCCGGGACAGGGGTTTTGGCCCCTGAAGCTTTCTTT,CASSPAGTGVLAPEAFF
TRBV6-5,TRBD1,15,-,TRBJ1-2,TGTGCCAGCAGGTCCCTAAGTCGAGACAGGGATGGCTACACCTTC,CASRSLSRDRDGYTF
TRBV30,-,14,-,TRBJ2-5,TGTGCCTGGAGTGTCGGTCAGGGGTTTCAGACCCAGTACTTC,CAWSVGQGFQTQYF
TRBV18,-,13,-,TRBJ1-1,TGTGCCAGCTCACCACAGGGGAACACTGAAGCTTTCTTT,CASSPQGNTEAFF
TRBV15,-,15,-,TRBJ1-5,TGTGCCACCAGCAGGGAGGACCTGAGCAATCAGCCCCAGCATTTT,CATSREDLSNQPQHF
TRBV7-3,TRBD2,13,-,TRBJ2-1,TGTGCCAGCAGCTTGGCGGGAGGGTATGAGCAGTTCTTC,CASSLAGGYEQFF
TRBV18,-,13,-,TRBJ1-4,TGTGCCAGCTCCCGAGGCAAGAATGAAAAACTGTTTTTT,CASSRGKNEKLFF
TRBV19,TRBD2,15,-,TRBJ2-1,TGTGCCAGTAGTATAGGCGGGAGGGCCTTTAATGAGCAGTTCTTC,CASSIGGRAFNEQFF
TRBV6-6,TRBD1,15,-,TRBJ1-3,TGTGCCAGCAGCGGGACAGGGAATGGAGGAAACACCATATATTTT,CASSGTGNGGNTIYF
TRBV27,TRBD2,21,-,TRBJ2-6,TGTGCCAGCAGTCGCCCCCGCCCTAGCGGGAGTTCCCTCTCTGGGGCCAACGTCCTGACTTTC,CASSRPRPSGSSLSGANVLTF
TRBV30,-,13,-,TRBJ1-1,TGTGCCTGGAGTGCATCGGGACTGCTTGAAGCTTTCTTT,CAWSASGLLEAFF
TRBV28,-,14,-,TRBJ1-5,TGTGCCAGCACCACCCGTCAGGGAAATCAGCCCCAGCATTTT,CASTTRQGNQPQHF
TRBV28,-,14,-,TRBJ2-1,TGTGCCAGCAGACTACCGCTCCAGGGCAATGAGCAGTTCTTC,CASRLPLQGNEQFF
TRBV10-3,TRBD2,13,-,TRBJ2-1,TGTGCCACCCGGACTAGCGGAGACAATGAGCAGTTCTTC,CATRTSGDNEQFF
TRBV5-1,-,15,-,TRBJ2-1,TGCGCCAGCACGCGGTCCTTGCGGTTCAACAATGAGCAGTTCTTC,CASTRSLRFNNEQFF
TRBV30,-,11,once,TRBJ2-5,TGTGCCTGGAGCGCCAGAGAGACCCAGTACTTC,CAWSARETQYF
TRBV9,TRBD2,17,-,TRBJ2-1,TGTGCCAGCAGCGTGGCGTTTCGGACTAGCGTATACAATGAGCAGTTCTTC,CASSVAFRTSVYNEQFF
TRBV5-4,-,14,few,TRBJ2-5,TGTGCCAGCAGCTTGGGTGAGGCAAAAGCCACCCAGTACTTC,CASSLGEAKATQYF
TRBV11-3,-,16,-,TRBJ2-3,TGTGCCAGCAGCTTAGGACGCCGAGGGGCCTCAGATACGCAGTATTTT,CASSLGRRGASDTQYF
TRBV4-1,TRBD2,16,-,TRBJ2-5,TGCGCCAGCAGCCAAGATGTAGCGGGAGTACGAGAGACCCAGTACTTC,CASSQDVAGVRETQYF
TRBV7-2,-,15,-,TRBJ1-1,TGTGCCAGCAGCTTAGCGCGGGTCCCGAACACTGAAGCTTTCTTT,CASSLARVPNTEAFF
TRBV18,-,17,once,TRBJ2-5,TGTGCCAGCTCACCACCCATAGGGGGAGGAGGGTTCGAGACCCAGTACTTC,CASSPPIGGGGFETQYF
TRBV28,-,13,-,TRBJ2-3,TGTGCCAGCAGGACCCCTGCCACAGATACGCAGTATTTT,CASRTPATDTQYF
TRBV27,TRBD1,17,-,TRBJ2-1,TGTGCCAGCAGTTCCCCTCCGGGACCTAGCAGGGGGAATGAGCAGTTCTTC,CASSSPPGPSRGNEQFF